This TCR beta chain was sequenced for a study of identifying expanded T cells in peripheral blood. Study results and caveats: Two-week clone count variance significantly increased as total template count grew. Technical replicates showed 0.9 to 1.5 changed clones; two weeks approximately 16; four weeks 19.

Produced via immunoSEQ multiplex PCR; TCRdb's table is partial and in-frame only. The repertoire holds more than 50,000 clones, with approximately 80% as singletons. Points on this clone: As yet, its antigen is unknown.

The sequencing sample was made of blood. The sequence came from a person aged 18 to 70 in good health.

This CDR3 is CASRRTGNQETQYF. The CDR3 bases are TGCGCCAGCAGAAGGACCGGGAATCAAGAGACCCAGTACTTC. The V call is TRBV5-1, the J call TRBJ2-5; D is possibly TRBD2 (5 bases). The CDR3 consists of 14 residues. V was cut by 5 bases and J by 2 bases, with 13 bases left in between. The germline CDR1 and CDR2 sequences are SGHRS and YFSETQ.